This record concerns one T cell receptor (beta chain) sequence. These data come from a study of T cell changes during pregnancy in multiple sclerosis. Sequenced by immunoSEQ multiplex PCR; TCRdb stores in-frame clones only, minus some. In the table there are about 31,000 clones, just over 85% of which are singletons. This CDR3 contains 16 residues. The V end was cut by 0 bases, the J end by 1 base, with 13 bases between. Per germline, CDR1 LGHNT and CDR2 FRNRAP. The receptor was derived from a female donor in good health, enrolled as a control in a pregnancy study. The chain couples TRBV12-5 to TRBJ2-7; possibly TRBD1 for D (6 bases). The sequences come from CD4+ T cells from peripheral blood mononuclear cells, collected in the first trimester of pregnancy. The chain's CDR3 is CASGLVLRQDSYEQYF. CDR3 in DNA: TGTGCTAGTGGTTTGGTACTCCGACAGGATTCCTACGAGCAGTACTTC.